This TCR beta chain was sequenced during a study of control samples from healthy donors and cancer patients. The method was immunoSEQ multiplex PCR; TCRdb's version includes in-frame clones alone and lacks a portion of them. This sample has approximately 46,000 clones, with about 89% found just once. Germline V gene lookup returns CDR1 SQVTM and CDR2 ANQGSEA. The CDR3 covers 13 residues. V lost 8 bases and J 4 bases, leaving 17 bases between the germline ends. The source is a woman in her fifties or sixties with lung cancer. Sequencing was carried out using PBMCs. The rearrangement uses TRBV29-1 and TRBJ1-2; D is perhaps TRBD1 (6 bases). In nucleotides, the CDR3 is TGCAGCACTCACAGGGTTGAGGGCTATGGCTACACCTTC. Residues: CSTHRVEGYGYTF.